This T cell receptor (beta chain) came from a study of T cell repertoires in cytomegalovirus infection. Study outcomes and limitations: Cumulative frequency of public TCR beta families picked out carriers of CMV plus the relevant HLA.

Notes on this clonotype: Its antigen is unidentified.

Each CDR3 protein is one row after TCRdb ran MiXCR on the reads. The sample shows some 46,000 distinct CDR3 sequences, around 21% of them seen only once. Trimming removed 3 bases at V and 10 bases at J, with 9 bases between. The CDR3 extends over 12 amino acids. Germline assignment: CDR1 KGHDR and CDR2 SFDVKD. Sequencing was performed on CD8+ T cells from cultured PBMCs, taken from culture after CMV antigen stimulation. The clonotype was recovered from a human donor in good health (CMV status not recorded). Some clones in this sample may be carry-over from other donors' samples. This chain joins TRBV24-1 and TRBJ2-4; D ambiguous. The CDR3 DNA follows: TGTGCCACCAGTGATCCCGACAAGATTCAGTACTTC. It encodes CATSDPDKIQYF.